Below are 27 T cell receptor beta chains sequenced from a single sample in a study of HIV-infected children after antiretroviral therapy interruption. Specified treatment: PENTA 11 planned treatment interruption arm or continuous ART arm. Unique molecular identifiers were included in an RNA-based 3' RACE TCR library. One entry per CDR3 protein results from TCRdb running MiXCR on the 3' RACE reads. The sample carries 70,000 to 90,000 distinct CDR3 sequences, 6.9% recorded once. The material sequenced was CD45RA+ CD4+ T cells from PBMCs, pooled from several time points, taken from a donor given antiretroviral therapy, either interrupted or continuous. Subset defined: naive CD4+ CD45RA+ CD45RO- T cells. Source of these receptors: a pool of human donors with HIV.

This clonotype was seen many times. The chain recombines TRBV5-1 with TRBJ2-6; D is perhaps TRBD2 (6 bases). Trimming took off 4 bases at V and 2 bases at J, with 16 bases between the two ends. The CDR3 length is 17 residues. Germline CDR1 SGHRS, CDR2 YFSETQ. CDR3 sequence: CASSAGGVTAGANVLTF. The CDR3 DNA reads as TGCGCCAGCAGCGCCGGAGGGGTCACGGCTGGGGCCAACGTCCTGACTTTC.

This clonotype was seen at least ten times. The CDR3 DNA is TGTGCCAGCAGTGAACTCGGCGATAGGCGGGCCAGCTCCTACAATGAGCAGTTCTTC. This codes for CASSELGDRRASSYNEQFF. J is TRBJ2-1 and V is TRBV2, with D maybe TRBD2 (5 bases). V lost 2 bases and J lost 0, with 20 bases in between. The CDR3 covers 19 residues. The V gene's germline CDR1 is SNHLY and CDR2 FYNNEI.

This clonotype occurred a few times. J is TRBJ2-7 and V is TRBV28; 8 bases are a match to TRBD2. Germline assignment: CDR1 MDHEN and CDR2 SYDVKM. The CDR3 is 15 amino acids. V lost 2 bases and J lost 3; bases outside the gene matches: 6. CDR3 bases: TGTGCCAGCAGTTTAAGTAGCGGGGCAATCTACGAGCAGTACTTC. It is translated as CASSLSSGAIYEQYF.

This clonotype was seen many times. This chain connects TRBV12-3 or TRBV12-4 to TRBJ1-3, with TRBD1 matching over 9 bases. V lost 6 bases to trimming and J lost 0 bases; unmatched junction nucleotides: 9. The CDR3 contains 17 residues. The CDR3: CASSPGQGQSSGNTIYF. In DNA, the CDR3 is TGTGCCAGCAGCCCGGGACAGGGTCAGAGCTCTGGAAACACCATATATTTT.

This clonotype came up many times. CDR3 nucleotide sequence: TGTGCCAGCAGCTTAGGTAGGGCACCATACAATGAGCAGTTCTTC. Its translation: CASSLGRAPYNEQFF. The J gene is TRBJ2-1, the V gene TRBV7-3, with no clear D. V gave up 2 bases and J gave up 4 bases, with 12 bases separating them. CDR3 size: 15 residues. Germline CDR1 SGHTA, CDR2 FQGTGA.

This clonotype was observed at least ten times. The chain joins TRBV2 to TRBJ1-1, with TRBD1 as a possible D gene (6 bases). V was clipped by 8 bases and J by 1 base, with 11 bases between them. The germline V gene encodes CDR1 SNHLY and CDR2 FYNNEI. The length of the CDR3 is 13 residues. The CDR3 DNA reads TGTGCCAGCGGGGACACGACGAACACTGAAGCTTTCTTT. It translates to CASGDTTNTEAFF.

This clonotype was picked up many times. V usage is TRBV12-3 or TRBV12-4 and J usage is TRBJ2-6; D is ambiguous. Deletions cut 3 bases from V and 1 base from J, with 16 bases between. This CDR3 contains 18 residues. In nucleotides, the CDR3 is TGTGCCAGCAGTTTTCACGTCCTGACACCTTCTGGGGCCAACGTCCTGACTTTC. It codes for CASSFHVLTPSGANVLTF.

This clonotype has ten or more counts. The V call is TRBV19, the J call TRBJ1-5; the match to TRBD1 covers 11 bases. The trim removed 7 bases at V and 5 bases at J, leaving 10 bases unmatched. The CDR3 covers 16 residues. The germline V gene encodes CDR1 LNHDA and CDR2 SQIVND (reference sequence). The CDR3 DNA follows: TGTGCCAGTACCTTACGGACAGGGGGCTCGCATCAGCCCCAGCATTTT. Protein sequence: CASTLRTGGSHQPQHF.

This clonotype came up many times. The J gene is TRBJ2-7, the V gene TRBV3-1; D gene unclear. Trimming stripped 0 bases from V and 2 bases from J, with 8 bases between. Per the germline V gene, CDR1 is LGHDT and CDR2 is YNNKEL (reference sequence). The CDR3 is 14 amino acids. The CDR3 region is CASSQDYSTYEQYF. CDR3 in DNA: TGTGCCAGCAGCCAAGATTACAGTACCTACGAGCAGTACTTC.

This clonotype was detected ten times or more. DNA for the CDR3: TGTGCCAGCAACGACAGTTGGGACAAAAACATTCAGTACTTC. As protein: CASNDSWDKNIQYF. This chain links TRBV12-3 or TRBV12-4 with TRBJ2-4, with D possibly being TRBD1 (5 bases). The CDR3 covers 14 residues. V dropped 7 bases and J dropped 3 bases, with 13 bases sitting between them.

This clonotype was observed a few times. The rearrangement uses TRBV5-1 and TRBJ2-5; TRBD2 matches 10 bases. Trimming took 4 bases from V and 0 from J; bases not matched to a gene: 6. CDR1 SGHRS and CDR2 YFSETQ come from the germline V gene. The CDR3 is made up of 16 amino acids. The CDR3 loop is CASSGPGLANQETQYF. The CDR3 region has the DNA TGCGCCAGCAGCGGTCCGGGACTAGCGAACCAAGAGACCCAGTACTTC.

This clonotype was detected many times. Compared with germline, one end of the junction differs, possibly owing to a read error. V gene TRBV7-7 combines with J gene TRBJ2-1, with D possibly matching TRBD2 (7 bases). The germline V gene has CDR1 SSHAT and CDR2 FNYEAQ (reference sequence). The CDR3 extends over 17 amino acids. The CDR3 loop reads CASSRDGRGAGLNEQFF. Here the CDR3 DNA reads TGTGCTAGCAGCCGCGATGGGAGGGGGGCAGGTCTAAATGAGCAGTTCTTC.

This clonotype turned up a few times. The J gene is TRBJ1-6, the V gene TRBV12-3 or TRBV12-4, with TRBD1 as a possible D gene (6 bases). Trimming took off 6 bases at V and 0 bases at J, with 18 bases between the two ends. The CDR3 loop spans 18 amino acids. CDR3 coding DNA: TGTGCCAGCAGGACCCTCGACAGGCTGAGCTCCTATAATTCACCCCTCCACTTT. Protein: CASRTLDRLSSYNSPLHF.

This chain uses TRBV28 with TRBJ2-7; TRBD2 might be the D (6 bases). The CDR3 totals 15 residues. Deletions cut 3 bases from V and 1 base from J, with 13 bases between. In germline, CDR1 is MDHEN, CDR2 SYDVKM. This CDR3 reads CASSLGKRASYEQYF. In DNA form, the CDR3 reads TGTGCCAGCAGTTTGGGGAAGCGGGCATCCTACGAGCAGTACTTC.

This clonotype was recorded many times. The J gene is TRBJ1-2, the V gene TRBV29-1, with a possible D match to TRBD1 (5 bases). Germline lookup yields CDR1 SQVTM and CDR2 ANQGSEA. The V end lost 6 bases, the J end lost 8 bases, and 13 bases lay between the germline ends. The CDR3 length is 11 residues. The CDR3, as DNA: TGCAGCGTGGGGGGGATATGGGGCTACACCTTC. This translates into CSVGGIWGYTF.

In this sample, this clonotype turned up a few times. This chain links TRBV19 with TRBJ1-1; D gene uncertain. V shed 6 bases and J shed 1 base, with 9 bases lying between them. This CDR3 has 13 amino acids. The germline V gene has CDR1 LNHDA and CDR2 SQIVND (reference sequence). CDR3 nucleotide sequence: TGTGCCAGTAGGAGCGGGAAGAACACTGAAGCTTTCTTT. Protein sequence: CASRSGKNTEAFF.

This clonotype was recorded at least ten times. This chain uses TRBV11-2 with TRBJ2-7, with D perhaps TRBD2 (6 bases). This CDR3 has 15 residues. The germline CDR1 and CDR2 sequences are SGHAT and FQNNGV. Trimming removed 6 bases at V and 3 bases at J, with 18 bases between. CDR3 nucleotide sequence: TGTGCCAGCAGATCCTCCGGTCGGGGGAACTACGAGCAGTACTTC. Translating gives CASRSSGRGNYEQYF.

There are a few counts of this clonotype. The chain carries TRBV7-2 and TRBJ2-7, with 7 bases fitting TRBD1. In germline, CDR1 is SGHTA, CDR2 FQGNSA. The CDR3 loop spans 15 amino acids. With V trimmed by 4 bases and J by 5 bases, 11 bases remained unmatched. The DNA of the CDR3 is TGTGCCAGCAGCTCCTCCTCGACAGGGACCCACGAGCAGTACTTC. Translated, it gives CASSSSSTGTHEQYF.

The V call is TRBV9, the J call TRBJ1-3; 9 nucleotides agree with TRBD1. Germline V gene sequence: CDR1 SGDLS, CDR2 YYNGEE. The CDR3 runs to 18 residues. Trimming removed 0 bases from V and 0 bases from J; junction bases left unmatched: 7. The CDR3 region has the DNA TGTGCCAGCAGCGTAGGAGGAGGACAGGGGTTCTCTGGAAACACCATATATTTT. It translates to CASSVGGGQGFSGNTIYF.

This clonotype was picked up many times. The V gene is TRBV6-1, the J gene TRBJ2-7, with 7 bases fitting TRBD1. Germline values: CDR1 MNHNS, CDR2 SASEGT. This CDR3 is 14 amino acids long. After removal of 5 bases from V and 6 bases from J, the junction contained 10 bases not matched to a gene. The CDR3, as DNA: TGTGCCAGCAGTCGGGACCCGGGACAGCGCGAGCAGTACTTC. Translated, it gives CASSRDPGQREQYF.

The sample holds many counts of this clonotype. The chain carries TRBV2 and TRBJ1-1; possibly TRBD1 for D (5 bases). Germline CDR1 SNHLY, CDR2 FYNNEI. The CDR3 consists of 13 residues. V lost 3 bases and J lost 3, with 8 bases in between. The CDR3 nucleotides are TGTGCCAGCAGTGACGCCAGGGACACTGAAGCTTTCTTT. Its translation: CASSDARDTEAFF. The full variable domain, its missing parts supplied by reference TRBV2 and TRBJ1-1, is EPEVTQTPSHQVTQMGQEVILRCVPISNHLYFYWYRQILGQKVEFLVSFYNNEISEKSEIFDDQFSVERPDGSNFTLKIRSTKLEDSAMYFCASSDARDTEAFFGQGTRLTVV.

In its sample, this clonotype was seen many times. The chain joins TRBV19 to TRBJ1-2; D is uncertain. The V gene lost 3 bases and the J gene lost 4 bases, with 9 bases spanning the gap. The CDR3 is 13 amino acids. Germline assignment: CDR1 LNHDA and CDR2 SQIVND (reference sequence). The CDR3 DNA reads TGTGCCAGTAGTATCCACACCGCCTATGGCTACACCTTC. It translates to CASSIHTAYGYTF.

This clonotype appeared many times. In DNA form, the CDR3 reads TGCGCCAGCAGTCTGAATAGCGGGGGACAAGATACGCAGTATTTT. Its translation is CASSLNSGGQDTQYF. The rearrangement joins TRBV10-2 to TRBJ2-3, with 9 bases fitting TRBD2. V shed 5 bases and J 5 bases; nucleotides not matched to a gene: 8. Germline CDR1 and CDR2: WSHSY and SAAADI. There are 15 residues in the CDR3.

This clonotype has at least ten counts. The V gene is TRBV5-1, the J gene TRBJ2-2; 8 nucleotides match TRBD1. V was clipped by 4 bases and J by 0 bases; unmatched bases: 5. The CDR3 runs 16 residues. Per germline, CDR1 SGHRS and CDR2 YFSETQ. CDR3 nucleotide sequence: TGCGCCAGCAGCCCGCGGACAGGGACGAACACCGGGGAGCTGTTTTTT. Translating it yields CASSPRTGTNTGELFF.

This clonotype was counted at least ten times. The chain recombines TRBV5-1 with TRBJ2-3, with D uncertain. V gave up 3 bases and J gave up 6 bases, with 5 bases separating them. The CDR3 consists of 11 residues. Germline CDR1 SGHRS, CDR2 YFSETQ. The CDR3 DNA reads as TGCGCCAGCAGCTCCCGGGATACGCAGTATTTT. This encodes CASSSRDTQYF.

This clonotype was detected many times. This sequence joins TRBV29-1 and TRBJ2-2; the D gene could be TRBD1 or TRBD2 (5 bases each). The ends were cut back, 2 bases at V and 0 bases at J, with 10 bases in the middle. Germline CDR1 SQVTM, CDR2 ANQGSEA. The CDR3 is 15 amino acids. The CDR3 is CSVEMGPTNTGELFF. The CDR3 DNA follows: TGCAGCGTTGAAATGGGACCCACGAACACCGGGGAGCTGTTTTTT.

This clonotype was detected many times. The chain couples TRBV12-5 to TRBJ2-7; 10 bases are shared with TRBD1. Losses at the gene ends were 3 bases for V and 3 bases for J; bases not matched to a gene: 8. The CDR3 has 16 residues. Germline V gives CDR1 LGHNT, CDR2 FRNRAP. The CDR3 reads CASGLPRRDRGYEQYF. For the CDR3, the DNA is TGTGCTAGTGGTTTACCCCGTCGGGACAGGGGCTACGAGCAGTACTTC.